This T cell receptor beta chain stems from a study of persistence of HIV-infected CD4 T cells (dated by TCRdb to 2018 to 2021). Broadly, across the study: Suppressive ART had been received by participants for a median of roughly 8 years. The study isolated CMV- and HIV-1 Gag-responding CD4+ T cells from ART-treated individuals to examine antigen-driven clonal expansion of HIV-1-infected cells. Peripheral blood samples of up to 180 mL were collected at multiple time points, except for a couple of participants, who underwent leukapheresis at a single time point. Proviral sequencing was used to assess clonality among infected cells, whereas TCRbeta sequencing gauged the clonality of all cells within each sorted population. Cross-participant TCR cluster analysis included 8 or 9 participants for CMV and over five participants for Gag. What the study reported, not specific to this receptor: Antigen-responding cells were enriched for expanded CDR3beta sequences that were degenerate, which suggests that CD4+ responses to CMV and Gag underwent convergent selection. Significantly lower TCRbeta richness was observed in CMV- and Gag-responding cells than in anti-CD3/anti-CD28-responding cells, and higher oligoclonality was observed in CMV-responding cells than in CD3/CD28-stimulated and Gag-responding cells. Restriction of bulk TCR analyses to the rare CMV-responding cells that actually carried HIV-1 proviruses was not possible. Few individuals were included in the study, and only a limited range of antigens was tested. TCR oligoclonality correlated with proviral oligoclonality within the same sorted populations.

The treatment or condition label on this specimen signifies: suppressive antiretroviral therapy. Cells were stimulated with lysates of CMV-infected fibroblasts at approximately 9 ug/mL. CD4+ T cells that responded were sorted based on upregulation of both CD40 ligand and CD69. HIV-1-infected adults in whom suppressive ART had been started during chronic infection were enrolled as participants. Plasma HIV-1 RNA had been undetectable (below 50 copies/mL) in participants for at least 4 years. To be included, a participant needed positive CMV serology and a CD4+ T cell count above 400 cells/uL. Before stimulation, PBMCs were isolated using density centrifugation and depleted of CD8+ T cells. For approximately 19 hours, the CD8-depleted PBMCs were stimulated with anti-CD28/CD49d costimulation, a CD40-blocking antibody, and enfuvirtide to prevent new infections. Sorting was done on either a Beckman Coulter MoFlo Legacy or an XDP sorter, and propidium iodide was used to exclude dead cells. Genomic DNA was extracted with the QIAamp DNA Mini Kit for samples above one million cells, otherwise with the Quick-DNA Microprep Kit.

V is shortened by 4 bases, J by 1 base, and the region joining them spans 4 bases. The germline V gene (reference sequence) provides CDR1 LNHDA and CDR2 SQIVND. The CDR3, from cysteine to phenylalanine, totals 12 residues. Only CDR3 DNA is held: 36 bases, read in frame from base 1. Regarding this clone: No antigen is known for it. Base qualities are not provided; no much larger clone lies one nucleotide away.

The immunoSEQ hsTCRB assay version 4, run in survey mode, was used to sequence TCRbeta repertoires from genomic DNA. Genomic DNA was diluted to around 10 ng/uL, using up to 1 ug per sample for TCRbeta sequencing. The original methods were these. Analysis of the TCRbeta data was done in ImmunoSeq Analyzer 3.0, and diversity was computed on productive nucleotide rearrangements. The improved Chao index was used to estimate lower-bound TCR diversity, and the Gini coefficient was used to estimate clonality using the Immunarch R package. Different nucleotide rearrangements encoding the same CDR3beta amino acid sequence were counted as distinct clonotypes. Differential abundance analysis found TCRbeta sequences that were significantly enriched in antigen-responding cells compared with anti-CD3/anti-CD28-activated cells. GLIPH2 grouped TCRs by predicted peptide-MHC specificity, both within each participant and across combined participant data sets. Held by TCRdb, this immuneACCESS table contains in-frame sequences only and omits some clones. Under half of the omission traces to an unresolved V gene where checked; the cause of the rest is unknown. V and J calls and clone size are given by that table; D and trimming were obtained from the DNA. In this sample the table shows 7,500 to 8,500 clones, around 67% of which occur a single time. The top ten clones comprise under 20% of the sample.

The rearranged segments are TRBV19 and TRBJ1-2; the D gene lacks a confident call. The sequence was collected from an adult man with HIV who was CMV-seropositive. Here the sequenced sample was CD4+ T cells sorted from PBMCs after approximately 19-hour stimulation, taken from a patient who received antiretroviral therapy. The sample's cell subset or site label, in plain terms: CD40L+CD69+ CD4 T cells responding to CMV lysate. The CDR3 region: CASSKSNYGYTF. The bases are TGTGCCAGTAGTAAAAGTAACTATGGCTACACCTTC.